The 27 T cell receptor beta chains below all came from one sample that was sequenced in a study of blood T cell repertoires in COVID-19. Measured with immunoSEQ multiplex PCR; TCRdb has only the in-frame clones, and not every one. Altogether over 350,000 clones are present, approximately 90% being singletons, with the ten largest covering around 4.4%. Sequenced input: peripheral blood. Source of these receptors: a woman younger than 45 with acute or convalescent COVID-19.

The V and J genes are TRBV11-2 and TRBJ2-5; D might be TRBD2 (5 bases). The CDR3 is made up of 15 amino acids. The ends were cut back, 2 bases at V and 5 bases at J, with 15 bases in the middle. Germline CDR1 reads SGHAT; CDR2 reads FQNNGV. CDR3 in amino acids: CASSLLPSRGETQYF. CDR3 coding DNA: TGTGCCAGCAGCTTACTCCCCAGCAGAGGGGAGACCCAGTACTTC.

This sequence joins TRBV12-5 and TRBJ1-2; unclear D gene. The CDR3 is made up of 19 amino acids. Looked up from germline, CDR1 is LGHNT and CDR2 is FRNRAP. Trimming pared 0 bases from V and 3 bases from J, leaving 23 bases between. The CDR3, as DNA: TGTGCTAGTGGTTTGGTACAGTGGCCTGAAGGGAGTAGGGACTATGGCTACACCTTC. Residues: CASGLVQWPEGSRDYGYTF.

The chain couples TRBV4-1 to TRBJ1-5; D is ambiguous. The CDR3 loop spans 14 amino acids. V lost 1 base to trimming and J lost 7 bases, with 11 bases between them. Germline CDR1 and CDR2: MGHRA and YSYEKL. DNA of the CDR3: TGCGCCAGCAGCCAAGGTTTTGCGGCCCAGCCCCAGCATTTT. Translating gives CASSQGFAAQPQHF.

CDR3 sequence: CATSDPAQQGSLLSYTF. CDR3 DNA: TGTGCCACCAGTGACCCAGCACAACAGGGAAGCTTATTAAGCTACACCTTC. The V call is TRBV24-1, the J call TRBJ1-2, with D possibly TRBD1 on 6 matching bases. Germline CDR1 KGHDR, CDR2 SFDVKD. The CDR3 totals 17 residues. V was clipped by 4 bases and J by 9 bases, with 26 bases between them.

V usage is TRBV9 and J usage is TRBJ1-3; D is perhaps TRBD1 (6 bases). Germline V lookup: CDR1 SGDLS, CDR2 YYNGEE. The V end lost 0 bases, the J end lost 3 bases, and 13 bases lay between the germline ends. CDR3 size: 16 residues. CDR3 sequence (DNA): TGTGCCAGCAGCGTAGCTGGTGCAGGGGTTGGAAACACCATATATTTT. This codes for CASSVAGAGVGNTIYF.

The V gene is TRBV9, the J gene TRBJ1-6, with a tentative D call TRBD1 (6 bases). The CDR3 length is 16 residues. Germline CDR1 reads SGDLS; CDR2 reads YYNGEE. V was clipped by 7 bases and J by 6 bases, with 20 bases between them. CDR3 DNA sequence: TGTGCCAGCGGGGGCGAAGGCGGACACCTTAATTCACCCCTCCACTTT. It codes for CASGGEGGHLNSPLHF.

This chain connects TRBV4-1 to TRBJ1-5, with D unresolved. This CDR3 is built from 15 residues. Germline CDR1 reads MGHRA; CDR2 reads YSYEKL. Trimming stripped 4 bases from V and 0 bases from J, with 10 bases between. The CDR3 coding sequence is TGCGCCAGCAGCCCACAGTTCAATAGCAATCAGCCCCAGCATTTT. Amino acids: CASSPQFNSNQPQHF.

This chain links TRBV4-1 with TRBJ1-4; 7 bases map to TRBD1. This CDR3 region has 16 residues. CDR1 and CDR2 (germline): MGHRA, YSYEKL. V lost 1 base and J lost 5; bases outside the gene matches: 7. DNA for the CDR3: TGCGCCAGCAGCCAAGGGGGGGACAGCCCAAATGAAAAACTGTTTTTT. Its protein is CASSQGGDSPNEKLFF.

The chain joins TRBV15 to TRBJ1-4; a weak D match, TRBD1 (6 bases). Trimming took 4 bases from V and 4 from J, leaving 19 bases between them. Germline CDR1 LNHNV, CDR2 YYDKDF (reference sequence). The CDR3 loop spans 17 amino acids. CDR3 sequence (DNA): TGTGCCACCAGCATCACCCTACAGGGACGGCATAATGAAAAACTGTTTTTT. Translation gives CATSITLQGRHNEKLFF.

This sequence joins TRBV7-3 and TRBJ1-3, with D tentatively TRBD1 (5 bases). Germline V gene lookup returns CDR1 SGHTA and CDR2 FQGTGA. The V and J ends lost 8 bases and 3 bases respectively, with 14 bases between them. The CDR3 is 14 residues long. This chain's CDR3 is CASAGLLRGNTIYF. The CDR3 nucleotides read TGTGCCAGCGCGGGGCTGCTACGTGGAAACACCATATATTTT. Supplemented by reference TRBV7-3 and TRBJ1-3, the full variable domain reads GAGVSQTPSNKVTEKGKYVELRCDPISGHTALYWYRQSLGQGPEFLIYFQGTGAADDSGLPNDRFFAVRPEGSVSTLKIQRTERGDSAVYLCASAGLLRGNTIYFGEGSWLTVV.

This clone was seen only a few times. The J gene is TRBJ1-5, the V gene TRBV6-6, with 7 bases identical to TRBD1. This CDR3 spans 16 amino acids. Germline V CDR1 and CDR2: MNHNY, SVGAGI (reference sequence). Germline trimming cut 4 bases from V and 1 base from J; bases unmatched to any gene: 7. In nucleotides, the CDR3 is TGTGCCAGCAGTTTCACGGACAGGAGAAGCAATCAGCCCCAGCATTTT. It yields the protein CASSFTDRRSNQPQHF.

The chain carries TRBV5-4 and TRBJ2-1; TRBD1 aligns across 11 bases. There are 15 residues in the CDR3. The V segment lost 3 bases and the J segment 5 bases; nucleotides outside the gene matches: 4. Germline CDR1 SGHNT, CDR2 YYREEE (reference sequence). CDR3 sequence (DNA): TGTGCCAGCAGCTCCGGACAGGGGGCGCACAATGAGCAGTTCTTC. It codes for CASSSGQGAHNEQFF.

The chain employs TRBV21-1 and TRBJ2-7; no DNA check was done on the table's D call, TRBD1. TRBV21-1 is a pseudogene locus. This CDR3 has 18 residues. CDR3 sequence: CASSKSDTQGWGTYEQYF. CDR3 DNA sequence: TGTGCCAGCAGCAAAAGCGATACACAGGGATGGGGTACCTACGAGCAGTACTTC.

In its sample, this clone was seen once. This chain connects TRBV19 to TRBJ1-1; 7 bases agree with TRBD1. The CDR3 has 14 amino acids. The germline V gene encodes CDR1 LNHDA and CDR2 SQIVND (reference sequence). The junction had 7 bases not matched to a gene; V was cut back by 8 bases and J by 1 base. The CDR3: CASGFRGWNTEAFF. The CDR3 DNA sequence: TGTGCCAGTGGATTCAGGGGGTGGAACACTGAAGCTTTCTTT.

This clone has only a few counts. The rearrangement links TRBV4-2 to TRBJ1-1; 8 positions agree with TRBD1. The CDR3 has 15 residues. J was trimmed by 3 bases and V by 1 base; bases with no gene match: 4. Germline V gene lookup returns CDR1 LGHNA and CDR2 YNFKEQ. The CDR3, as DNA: TGTGCCAGCAGCCAAGTTAACAGGGGGGACACTGAAGCTTTCTTT. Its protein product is CASSQVNRGDTEAFF.

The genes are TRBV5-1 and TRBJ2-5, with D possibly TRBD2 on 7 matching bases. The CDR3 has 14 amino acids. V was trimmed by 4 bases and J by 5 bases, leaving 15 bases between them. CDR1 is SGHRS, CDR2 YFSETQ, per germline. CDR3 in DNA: TGCGCCAGCAGCATTGCGGGGGCATCCGAGACCCAGTACTTC. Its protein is CASSIAGASETQYF.

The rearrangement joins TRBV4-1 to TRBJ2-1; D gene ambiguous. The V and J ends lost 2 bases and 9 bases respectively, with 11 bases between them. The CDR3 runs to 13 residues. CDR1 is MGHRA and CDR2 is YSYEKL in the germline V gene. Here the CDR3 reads CASSQLSDGEQFF. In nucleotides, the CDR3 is TGCGCCAGCAGCCAACTCAGCGACGGTGAGCAGTTCTTC.

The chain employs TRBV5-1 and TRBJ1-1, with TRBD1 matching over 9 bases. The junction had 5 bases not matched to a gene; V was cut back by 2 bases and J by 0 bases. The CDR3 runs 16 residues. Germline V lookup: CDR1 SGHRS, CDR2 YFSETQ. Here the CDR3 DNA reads TGCGCCAGCAGCTTAATAGGACAGGGGATGAACACTGAAGCTTTCTTT. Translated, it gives CASSLIGQGMNTEAFF.

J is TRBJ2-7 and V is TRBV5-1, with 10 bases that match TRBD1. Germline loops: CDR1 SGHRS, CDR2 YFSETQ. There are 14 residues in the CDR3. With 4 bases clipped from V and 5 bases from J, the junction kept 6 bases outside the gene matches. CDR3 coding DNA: TGCGCCAGCAGCCCCGGGACAGGGGCCCACGAGCAGTACTTC. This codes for CASSPGTGAHEQYF. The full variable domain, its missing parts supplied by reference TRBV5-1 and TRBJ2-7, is KAGVTQTPRYLIKTRGQQVTLSCSPISGHRSVSWYQQTPGQGLQFLFEYFSETQRNKGNFPGRFSGRQFSNSRSEMNVSTLELGDSALYLCASSPGTGAHEQYFGPGTRLTVT.

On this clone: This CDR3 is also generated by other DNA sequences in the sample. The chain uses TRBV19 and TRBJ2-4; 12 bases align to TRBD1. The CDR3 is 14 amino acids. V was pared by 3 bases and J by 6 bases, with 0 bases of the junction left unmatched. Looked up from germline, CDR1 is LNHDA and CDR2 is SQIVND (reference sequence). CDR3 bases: TGTGCCAGTAGTATGGGACAGGGGGCAAACATTCAGTACTTC. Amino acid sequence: CASSMGQGANIQYF.

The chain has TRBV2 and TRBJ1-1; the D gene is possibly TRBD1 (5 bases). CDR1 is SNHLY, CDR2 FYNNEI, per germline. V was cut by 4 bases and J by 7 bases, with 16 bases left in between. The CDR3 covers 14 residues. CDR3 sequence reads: CASSGTSGTNEAFF. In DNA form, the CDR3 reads TGTGCCAGCAGTGGAACTAGCGGGACCAATGAAGCTTTCTTT.

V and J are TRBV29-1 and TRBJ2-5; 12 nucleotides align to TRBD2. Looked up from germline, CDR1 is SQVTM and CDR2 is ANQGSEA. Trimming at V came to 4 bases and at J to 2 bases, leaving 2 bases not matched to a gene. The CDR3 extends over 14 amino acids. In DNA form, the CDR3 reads TGCAGCGTTGCAACTAGCGGGGGGCAAGAGACCCAGTACTTC. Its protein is CSVATSGGQETQYF.

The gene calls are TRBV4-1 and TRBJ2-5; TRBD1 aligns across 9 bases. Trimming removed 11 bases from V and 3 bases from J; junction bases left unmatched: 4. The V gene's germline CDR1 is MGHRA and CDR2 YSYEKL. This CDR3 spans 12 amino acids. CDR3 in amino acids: CASGTGKETQYF. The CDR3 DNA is TGCGCCTCGGGGACAGGGAAAGAGACCCAGTACTTC.

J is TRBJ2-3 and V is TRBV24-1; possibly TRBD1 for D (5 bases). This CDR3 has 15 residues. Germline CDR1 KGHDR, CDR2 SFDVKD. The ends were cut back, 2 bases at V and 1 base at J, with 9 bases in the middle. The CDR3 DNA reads TGTGCCACCAGTGATTCGGGCAGGGGCACAGATACGCAGTATTTT. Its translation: CATSDSGRGTDTQYF.

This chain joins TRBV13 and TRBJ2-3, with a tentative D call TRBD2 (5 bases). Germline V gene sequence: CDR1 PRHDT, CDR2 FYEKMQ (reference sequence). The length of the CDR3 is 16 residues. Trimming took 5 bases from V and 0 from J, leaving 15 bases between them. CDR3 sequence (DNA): TGTGCCAGCAGCCCACCGGGGAGCCCGAGCACAGATACGCAGTATTTT. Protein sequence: CASSPPGSPSTDTQYF.

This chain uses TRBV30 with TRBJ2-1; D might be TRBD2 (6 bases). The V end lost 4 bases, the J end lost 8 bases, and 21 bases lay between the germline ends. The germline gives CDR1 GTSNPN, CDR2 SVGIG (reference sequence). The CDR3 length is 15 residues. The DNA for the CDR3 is TGTGCCTGGATTGCGATCCGGGCCGGCGGGGATGAGCAGTTCTTC. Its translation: CAWIAIRAGGDEQFF.

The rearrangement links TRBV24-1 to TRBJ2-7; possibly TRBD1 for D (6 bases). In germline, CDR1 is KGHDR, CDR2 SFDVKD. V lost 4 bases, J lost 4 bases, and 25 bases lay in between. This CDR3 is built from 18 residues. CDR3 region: CATSDKHRDPFGDYEQYF. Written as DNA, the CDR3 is TGTGCCACCAGTGACAAACACAGGGACCCCTTTGGCGATTACGAGCAGTACTTC.